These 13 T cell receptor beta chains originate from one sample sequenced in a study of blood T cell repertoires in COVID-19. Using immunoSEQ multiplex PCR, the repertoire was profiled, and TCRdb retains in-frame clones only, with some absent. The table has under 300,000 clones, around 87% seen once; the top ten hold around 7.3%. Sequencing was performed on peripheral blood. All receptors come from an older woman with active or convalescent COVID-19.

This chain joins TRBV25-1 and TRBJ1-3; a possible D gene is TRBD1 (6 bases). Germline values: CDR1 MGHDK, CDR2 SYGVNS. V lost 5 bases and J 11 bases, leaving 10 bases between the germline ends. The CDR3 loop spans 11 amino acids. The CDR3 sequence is CASSSTGAIYF. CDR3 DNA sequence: TGTGCCAGCAGTTCGACAGGTGCCATATATTTT.

The CDR3 sequence is CASKSLREGHGYTF. The CDR3 nucleotides are TGTGCCAGCAAGTCCTTGAGGGAGGGTCATGGCTACACCTTC. J is TRBJ1-2 and V is TRBV6-6, with no clear D. The V end lost 7 bases, the J end lost 6 bases, and 18 bases lay between the germline ends. The V gene's germline CDR1 is MNHNY and CDR2 SVGAGI (reference sequence). The CDR3 runs to 14 residues.

CDR3 region: CASSQDPGGTYNEQFF. The CDR3 DNA reads TGCGCCAGCAGCCAAGATCCGGGGGGCACCTACAATGAGCAGTTCTTC. This sequence joins TRBV4-1 and TRBJ2-1; a possible D gene is TRBD2 (7 bases). The V and J ends lost 0 bases and 2 bases respectively, with 11 bases between them. Per germline, CDR1 MGHRA and CDR2 YSYEKL. This CDR3 is built from 16 residues.

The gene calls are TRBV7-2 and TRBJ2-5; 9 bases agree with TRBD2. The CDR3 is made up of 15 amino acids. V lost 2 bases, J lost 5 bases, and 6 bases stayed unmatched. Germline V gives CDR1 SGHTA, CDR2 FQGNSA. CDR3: CASSLLRGGAETQYF. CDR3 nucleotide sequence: TGTGCCAGCAGCTTACTGCGCGGGGGGGCTGAGACCCAGTACTTC.

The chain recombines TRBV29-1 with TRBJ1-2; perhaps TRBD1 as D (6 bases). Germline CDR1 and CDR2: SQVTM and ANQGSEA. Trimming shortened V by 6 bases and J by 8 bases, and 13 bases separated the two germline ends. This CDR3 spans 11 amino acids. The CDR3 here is CSVGEQGGYTF. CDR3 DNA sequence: TGCAGCGTGGGGGAACAGGGAGGCTACACCTTC.

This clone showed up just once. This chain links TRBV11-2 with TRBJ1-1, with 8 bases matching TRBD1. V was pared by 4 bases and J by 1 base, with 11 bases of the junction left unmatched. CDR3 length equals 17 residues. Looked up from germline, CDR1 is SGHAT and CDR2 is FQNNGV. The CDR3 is CASSSYTDRDWNTEAFF. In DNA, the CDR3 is TGTGCCAGCAGCTCTTACACGGACAGGGATTGGAACACTGAAGCTTTCTTT. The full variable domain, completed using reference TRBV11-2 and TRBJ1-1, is EAGVAQSPRYKIIEKRQSVAFWCNPISGHATLYWYQQILGQGPKLLIQFQNNGVVDDSQLPKDRFSAERLKGVDSTLKIQPAKLEDSAVYLCASSSYTDRDWNTEAFFGQGTRLTVV.

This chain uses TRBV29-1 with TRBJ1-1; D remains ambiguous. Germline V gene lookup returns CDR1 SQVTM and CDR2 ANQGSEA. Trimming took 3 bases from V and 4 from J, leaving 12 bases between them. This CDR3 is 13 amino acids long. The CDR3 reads CSVEVRGGTEAFF. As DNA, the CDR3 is TGCAGCGTTGAGGTGAGAGGAGGCACTGAAGCTTTCTTT.

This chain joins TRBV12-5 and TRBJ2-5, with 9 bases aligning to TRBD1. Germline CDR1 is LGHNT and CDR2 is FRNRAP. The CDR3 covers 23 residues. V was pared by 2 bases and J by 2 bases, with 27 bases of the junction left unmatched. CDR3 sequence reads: CASGLSRALWDRERGGPQETQYF. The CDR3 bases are TGTGCTAGTGGTTTGAGTCGGGCTCTCTGGGACAGGGAGCGGGGTGGCCCTCAAGAGACCCAGTACTTC.

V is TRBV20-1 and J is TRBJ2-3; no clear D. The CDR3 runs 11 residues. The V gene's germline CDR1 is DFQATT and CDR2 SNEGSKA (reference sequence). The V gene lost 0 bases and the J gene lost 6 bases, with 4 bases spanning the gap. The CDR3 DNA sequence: TGCAGTGCTAGAGATATCGATACGCAGTATTTT. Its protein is CSARDIDTQYF.

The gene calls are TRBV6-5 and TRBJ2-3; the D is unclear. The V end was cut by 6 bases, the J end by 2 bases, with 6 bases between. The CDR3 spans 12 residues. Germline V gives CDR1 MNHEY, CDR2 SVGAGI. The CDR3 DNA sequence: TGTGCCAGCAGCGGAGCCACAGATACGCAGTATTTT. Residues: CASSGATDTQYF.

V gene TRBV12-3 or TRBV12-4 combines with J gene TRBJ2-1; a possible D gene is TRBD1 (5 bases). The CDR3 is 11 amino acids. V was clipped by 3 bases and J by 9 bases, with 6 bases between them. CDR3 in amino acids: CASSFRVEQFF. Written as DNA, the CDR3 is TGTGCCAGCAGTTTCAGGGTTGAGCAGTTCTTC.

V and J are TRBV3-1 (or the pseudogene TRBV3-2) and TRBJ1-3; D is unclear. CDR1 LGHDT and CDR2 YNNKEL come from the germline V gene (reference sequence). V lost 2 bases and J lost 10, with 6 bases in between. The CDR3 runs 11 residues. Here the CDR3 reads CASSQLTTIYF. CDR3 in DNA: TGTGCCAGCAGCCAATTAACTACCATATATTTT.

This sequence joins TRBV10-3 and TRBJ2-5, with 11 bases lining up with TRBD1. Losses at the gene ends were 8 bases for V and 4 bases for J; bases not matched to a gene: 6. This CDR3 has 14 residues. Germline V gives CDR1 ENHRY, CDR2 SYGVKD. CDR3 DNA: TGTGCCATCCGGGGACAGGGGGGAAGAGAGACCCAGTACTTC. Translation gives CAIRGQGGRETQYF.